Shown below are 12 T cell receptor beta chains from a single sample sequenced in a study of Ad26.COV2.S vaccination and SARS-CoV-2 variants. This table comes from immunoSEQ multiplex PCR, and its TCRdb copy is limited to in-frame clones, with some not included. The data show 85,000 to 95,000 clones, roughly 84% seen once. The input for sequencing was peripheral blood, taken after recovery from COVID-19. The receptors come from a human donor who had recovered from COVID-19.

This clone was seen more than once but under ten times. The chain couples TRBV6-5 to TRBJ1-5; no clear D gene. The CDR3 runs 12 residues. Germline CDR1 and CDR2: MNHEY and SVGAGI. V was shortened by 8 bases and J by 2 bases, with 7 bases between the two germline ends. Written as DNA, the CDR3 is TGTGCCAGCGGTCCTGGCAATCAGCCCCAGCATTTT. Translation gives CASGPGNQPQHF.

The CDR3 sequence is CSVGGGANYGYTF. The CDR3 DNA reads as TGCAGCGTTGGAGGGGGCGCGAACTATGGCTACACCTTC. J is TRBJ1-2 and V is TRBV29-1, with 7 nucleotides matching TRBD1. CDR3 length: 13 residues. Unmatched junction bases numbered 4, after V lost 4 bases and J lost 2 bases. In germline, CDR1 is SQVTM, CDR2 ANQGSEA. Filled out from reference TRBV29-1 and TRBJ1-2, the complete variable domain reads SAVISQKPSRDICQRGTSLTIQCQVDSQVTMMFWYRQQPGQSLTLIATANQGSEATYESGFVIDKFPISRPNLTFSTLTVSNMSPEDSSIYLCSVGGGANYGYTFGSGTRLTVV.

J is TRBJ2-7 and V is TRBV28, with D perhaps TRBD1 or TRBD2 (5 bases each). The length of the CDR3 is 15 residues. Germline-derived CDR1 and CDR2 are MDHEN and SYDVKM. Trimming shortened V by 2 bases and J by 9 bases, and 20 bases separated the two germline ends. The CDR3 nucleotides read TGTGCCAGCAGTTTAGGGGGAGTCCACACCTTTAGGCAGTACTTC. Protein sequence: CASSLGGVHTFRQYF.

The rearrangement joins TRBV4-3 to TRBJ1-1; perhaps TRBD1 as D (5 bases). This CDR3 contains 16 residues. Germline V gene lookup returns CDR1 LGHNA and CDR2 YSLEER. V was pared by 0 bases and J by 4 bases, with 15 bases between. The CDR3: CASSQDRVGSATEAFF. For the CDR3, the DNA is TGCGCCAGCAGCCAAGACAGGGTGGGAAGTGCCACTGAAGCTTTCTTT.

This clone occurred once. The chain uses TRBV19 and TRBJ2-7, with D tentatively TRBD2 (6 bases). Looked up from germline, CDR1 is LNHDA and CDR2 is SQIVND (reference sequence). This CDR3 comprises 14 residues. V was shortened by 4 bases and J by 6 bases, with 16 bases between the two germline ends. CDR3 amino acids: CASSKVTRDTEQYF. In DNA form, the CDR3 reads TGTGCCAGTAGTAAGGTGACTAGAGATACCGAGCAGTACTTC.

The chain employs TRBV15 and TRBJ1-5; D is possibly TRBD1 (5 bases). From germline, CDR1 is LNHNV and CDR2 YYDKDF (reference sequence). The ends were cut back, 6 bases at V and 2 bases at J, with 14 bases in the middle. CDR3 length: 15 residues. In DNA form, the CDR3 reads TGTGCCACCAGTGGGTACAGGTACGGCAATCAGCCCCAGCATTTT. This translates into CATSGYRYGNQPQHF.

This clone has a handful of counts. The rearrangement joins TRBV5-4 to TRBJ1-1; TRBD1 matches 9 bases. With 4 bases clipped from V and 2 bases from J, the junction kept 6 bases outside the gene matches. The germline gives CDR1 SGHNT, CDR2 YYREEE (reference sequence). This CDR3 is built from 15 residues. The CDR3, as DNA: TGTGCCAGCAGCCAACCGGGACAGGGTAACACTGAAGCTTTCTTT. Translating gives CASSQPGQGNTEAFF.

The V and J genes are TRBV27 and TRBJ1-1; 7 bases fit TRBD1. The V and J ends lost 2 bases and 6 bases, in that order; junction bases with no gene match: 9. The CDR3 extends over 15 amino acids. Germline values: CDR1 MNHEY, CDR2 SMNVEV (reference sequence). The CDR3 protein is CASSLLQGRGSEAFF. The CDR3, as DNA: TGTGCCAGCAGTTTACTACAGGGGCGGGGGTCTGAAGCTTTCTTT.

The chain combines TRBV5-1 with TRBJ2-7, with TRBD2 matching over 8 bases. Trimming at V came to 4 bases and at J to 4 bases, leaving 13 bases not matched to a gene. The germline CDR1 and CDR2 sequences are SGHRS and YFSETQ. The CDR3 spans 16 residues. The CDR3 sequence: CASSRNRAGEQYEQYF. As DNA, the CDR3 is TGCGCCAGCAGCCGGAACCGAGCGGGAGAGCAATACGAGCAGTACTTC.

This clone was counted a single time. The chain joins TRBV7-9 to TRBJ1-1; D gene unclear. Per germline, CDR1 SEHNR and CDR2 FQNEAQ (reference sequence). CDR3 length equals 15 residues. V was clipped by 5 bases and J by 5 bases, with 18 bases between them. The DNA for the CDR3 is TGTGCCAGCAGCCCTGGTGGGGTAGTGGGGACTGAAGCTTTCTTT. Translation: CASSPGGVVGTEAFF.

The chain joins TRBV21-1 to TRBJ2-1; the table gives TRBD1 as D, unverified against the DNA. TRBV21-1 represents a pseudogene. This CDR3 region has 17 residues. The CDR3, as DNA: TGTGCCAGCAGCAAGTATAGCAGGGGGGATGGCTACAATGAGCAGTTCTTC. Its protein is CASSKYSRGDGYNEQFF.

This chain joins TRBV5-4 and TRBJ2-7; D gene uncertain. The CDR3 sequence is 16 residues long. Germline CDR1 SGHNT, CDR2 YYREEE (reference sequence). The V end lost 1 base, the J end lost 3 bases, and 17 bases lay between the germline ends. The CDR3 spells CASSLPLRGRNYEQYF. DNA for the CDR3: TGTGCCAGCAGCTTGCCGCTTAGAGGTAGGAACTACGAGCAGTACTTC. The variable domain in full, completed from reference TRBV5-4 and TRBJ2-7, reads ETGVTQSPTHLIKTRGQQVTLRCSSQSGHNTVSWYQQALGQGPQFIFQYYREEENGRGNFPPRFSGLQFPNYSSELNVNALELDDSALYLCASSLPLRGRNYEQYFGPGTRLTVT.